This T cell receptor beta chain was sequenced in a study of T cells in women clearing cervical HPV infection. Clones were sequenced by immunoSEQ multiplex PCR, and TCRdb holds only the in-frame ones, with some missing. The sample features around 30,000 clones, with roughly 18% in its top ten. Study-wide results and caveats: TRBV6-7 abundance was lower in cases than controls (roughly 0.12% versus 0.15%).

Comments on this clone: Antigen specificity is unknown. The read finishes 3 residues shy of the CDR3 end, and the germline J gene is used to complete it.

Germline V lookup: CDR1 SGHTA, CDR2 FQGTGA. The CDR3 totals 15 residues. The germline V and J ends were trimmed by 5 bases and 0 bases, with 13 bases remaining between them. The TCR sequence derives from a woman between 18 and 75 years old with a cervical HPV16 infection that either progressed to CIN3+ or cleared (not recorded which). Material: blood buffy coat. V and J are TRBV7-3 and TRBJ1-2; TRBD1 might be the D (6 bases). This CDR3 reads CASSPPRTANYGYTF. CDR3 DNA, as far as it was read: TGTGCCAGCAGCCCCCCAAGGACAGCTAACTATGGC.